The T cell receptor (beta chain) under discussion was sequenced for a study of early stage breast cancer tumors. Overall study context: Most invasive tumors, twelve of 16, were ER+/PR+/HER2-.

Germline values: CDR1 MNHNS, CDR2 SASEGT. V was clipped by 7 bases and J by 2 bases, with 9 bases between them. The CDR3 spans 12 residues. Some clones are missing from TCRdb's copy, which holds only in-frame ones; the method was immunoSEQ multiplex PCR. This sample has 69,000 or so clones, with approximately 80% found just once. The source material was blood. The TCR was taken from a person aged 40 to 50 with breast cancer. J is TRBJ2-7 and V is TRBV6-1; possible D gene TRBD1, 5 bases. CDR3 protein: CASTQGTYEQYF. DNA of the CDR3: TGTGCCAGCACGCAGGGAACCTACGAGCAGTACTTC.